The entry that follows covers one T cell receptor (beta chain) sequence. The antigen it binds to is not known. No clone much larger than this one lies a single base away; base qualities are absent. The data were taken from a study of T cell responses to AZD1222 COVID-19 vaccine (dated by TCRdb to the early 2020s). Background on the whole study: AZD1222 recipients with second doses at about 4 weeks or about 12 weeks were pooled, because spike-specific TCR depth and breadth did not differ between schedules. Trial participants were enrolled by age into 18-55, 56-69 and 70-plus year subgroups, with roughly 160, 29 and 62 TCR-sequenced participants respectively. TCR sequencing covered 230 or so trial participants: 200 to 210 given two doses of AZD1222 and approximately 26 given two doses of MenACWY control vaccine. Paper-wide results and their limitations: Spike-specific TCR breadth and depth rose significantly after two AZD1222 doses compared with day 0 and with MenACWY recipients. The 56-69-year group was small, and its depth increase did not reach significance, likely because of low power. Because no day 14 peak-response samples were available, repertoires were characterized only after the peak T cell response. Most participants were white British and females outnumbered males, and the authors suggested that clonal diversity may have been underestimated. The vaccine-associated CD4 TCRs covered the entire spike protein, and the dominant responses fell in regions 160-218 and 743-854. Conclusions about previously exposed vaccinees were limited because only a handful of AZD1222 recipients were SARS-CoV-2 seropositive at baseline. Epitopes outside the regions mutated in the B.1.351 and B.1.1.7 variants were reportedly recognized by nearly half of the unique spike-specific TCRs.

The CDR3 regions of human TCRbeta chains were analyzed by immunosequencing. The paper's data handling went like this. Repertoire TCRs were matched against a reference library of SARS-CoV-2-specific TCRs generated with the MIRA antigen-specificity platform. Breadth was defined as the fraction of unique TCRs that were SARS-CoV-2-associated, and depth was defined as the fraction of total T cells that were SARS-CoV-2-associated. Using the MIRA data, each spike-specific TCR was assigned both to the spike region to which the TCR was reactive and to a CD4 or CD8 class. Log10-transformed breadth and depth values were compared by one-way ANOVA with Sidak's multiple comparisons tests. TCRdb holds this immuneACCESS table with in-frame rearrangements only. Some clones are missing; in checked studies, unresolved V genes explain under half, and the rest has no known cause. The DNA was the basis for D and trimming; V, J and clone size are from that table. The table for this sample lists more than 50,000 clones; about 90% of them were counted only once. In total, the top ten clones hold just under 4% of the sample.

The V end loses 2 bases and the J end loses 5 bases, and a stretch of 9 bases separates them. The CDR3 starts with the cysteine, ends with the phenylalanine, and has 13 residues. The kept DNA is CDR3 alone, 39 bases in frame from the first base. Taken from the germline V gene, the CDR1 and CDR2 loops are MNHEY and SVGAGI. Sample time point, as interpreted from the label and publication: baseline before first vaccination. Vaccinee samples were obtained from the UK trials COV001 and COV002, which included a single-blind randomized controlled phase 2/3 trial of AZD1222 (ChAdOx1 nCoV-19) in healthy adults. For TCRbeta chain sequencing, PBMC samples from trial participants were taken at day 0 and at day 28 after the second dose.

Sequenced material: peripheral blood, taken on day 0 of AZD1222 vaccination. The TCR comes from an adult in good health. The chain employs TRBV6-5 and TRBJ1-2; the D region possibly corresponds to TRBD1 (5 bases align). The nucleotide sequence is TGTGCCAGCAGTTACGCAGGGAATTATGGCTACACCTTC. It codes for CASSYAGNYGYTF.